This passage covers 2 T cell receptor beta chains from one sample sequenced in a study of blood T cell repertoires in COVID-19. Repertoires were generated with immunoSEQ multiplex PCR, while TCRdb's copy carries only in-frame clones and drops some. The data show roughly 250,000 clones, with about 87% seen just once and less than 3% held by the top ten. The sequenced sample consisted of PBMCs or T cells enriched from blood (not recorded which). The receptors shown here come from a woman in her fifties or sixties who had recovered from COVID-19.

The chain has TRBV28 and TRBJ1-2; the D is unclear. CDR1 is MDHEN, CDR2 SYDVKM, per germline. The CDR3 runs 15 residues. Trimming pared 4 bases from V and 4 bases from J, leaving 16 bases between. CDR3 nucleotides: TGTGCCAGCAGTTCCGAGTTCAGCGGGTCCTATGGCTACACCTTC. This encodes CASSSEFSGSYGYTF.

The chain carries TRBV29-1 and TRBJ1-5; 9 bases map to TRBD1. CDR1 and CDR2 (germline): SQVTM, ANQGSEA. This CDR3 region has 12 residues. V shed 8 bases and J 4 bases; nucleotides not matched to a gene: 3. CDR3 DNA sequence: TGCAGCCCCGGACAGGGGAATCAGCCCCAGCATTTT. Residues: CSPGQGNQPQHF.